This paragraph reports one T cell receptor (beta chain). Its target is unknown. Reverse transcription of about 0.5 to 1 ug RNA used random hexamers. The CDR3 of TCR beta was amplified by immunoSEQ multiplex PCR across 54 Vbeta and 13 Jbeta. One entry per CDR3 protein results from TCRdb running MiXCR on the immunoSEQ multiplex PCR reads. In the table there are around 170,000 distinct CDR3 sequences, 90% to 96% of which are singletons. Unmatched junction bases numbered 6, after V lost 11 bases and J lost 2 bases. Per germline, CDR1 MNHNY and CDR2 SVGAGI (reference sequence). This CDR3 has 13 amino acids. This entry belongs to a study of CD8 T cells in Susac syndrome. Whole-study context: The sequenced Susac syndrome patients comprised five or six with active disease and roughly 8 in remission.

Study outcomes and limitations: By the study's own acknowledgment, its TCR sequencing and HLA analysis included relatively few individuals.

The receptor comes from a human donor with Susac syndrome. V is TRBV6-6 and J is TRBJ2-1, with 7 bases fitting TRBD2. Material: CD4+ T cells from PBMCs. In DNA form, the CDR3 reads TGTGCCTGCCGGGGGAGGGCCTACAATGAGCAGTTCTTC. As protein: CACRGRAYNEQFF.